This T cell receptor beta chain is drawn from a study of blood T cell repertoires in COVID-19. The CDR3 is 14 amino acids. With V trimmed by 0 bases and J by 4 bases, 1 base remained unmatched. The germline V gene has CDR1 SGHDT and CDR2 YYEEEE. Clones were read by immunoSEQ multiplex PCR, and TCRdb kept only the in-frame ones, dropping some. The sample records 330,000 or so clones, approximately 88% being singletons. Individuals aged about 18 to 100 years were recruited from approximately 24 US areas. Either two negative PCRs, clearance, or symptom resolution qualified Cohort 3 donors as recovered. The sequenced material came from PBMCs or T cells enriched from blood (not recorded which). The receptor's source is a man aged 30-40 years who had recovered from COVID-19. The J gene is TRBJ2-7, the V gene TRBV5-6, with 10 bases lining up with TRBD1. CDR3 bases: TGTGCCAGCAGCTTGGGACAGGGGGCATACGAGCAGTACTTC. Translating gives CASSLGQGAYEQYF.